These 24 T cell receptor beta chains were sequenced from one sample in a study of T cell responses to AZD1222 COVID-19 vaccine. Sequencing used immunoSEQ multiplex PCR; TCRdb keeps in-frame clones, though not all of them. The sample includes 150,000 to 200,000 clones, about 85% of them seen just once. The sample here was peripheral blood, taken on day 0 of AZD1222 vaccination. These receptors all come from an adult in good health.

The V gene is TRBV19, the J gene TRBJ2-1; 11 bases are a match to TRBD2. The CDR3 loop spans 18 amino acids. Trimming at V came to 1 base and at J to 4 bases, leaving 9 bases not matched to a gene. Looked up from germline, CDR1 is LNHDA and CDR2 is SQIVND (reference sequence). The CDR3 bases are TGTGCCAGTAGTATAGTATCGGCCGGGACTAGCGGATACAATGAGCAGTTCTTC. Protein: CASSIVSAGTSGYNEQFF.

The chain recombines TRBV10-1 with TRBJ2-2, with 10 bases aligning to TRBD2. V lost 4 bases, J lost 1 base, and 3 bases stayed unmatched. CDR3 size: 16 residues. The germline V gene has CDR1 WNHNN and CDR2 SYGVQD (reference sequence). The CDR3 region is CASSGSSGRNTGELFF. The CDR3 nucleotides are TGCGCCAGCAGTGGGTCTAGCGGGAGGAACACCGGGGAGCTGTTTTTT.

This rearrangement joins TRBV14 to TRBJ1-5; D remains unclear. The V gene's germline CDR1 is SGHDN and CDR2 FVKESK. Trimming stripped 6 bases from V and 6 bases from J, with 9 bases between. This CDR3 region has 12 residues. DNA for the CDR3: TGTGCCAGCAGTCTTCCGGGTCAGCCCCAGCATTTT. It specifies CASSLPGQPQHF.

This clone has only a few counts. The CDR3 nucleotides are TGTGCCACCAGCGGATCGTACGAGCAGTACTTC. This codes for CATSGSYEQYF. The rearrangement uses TRBV15 and TRBJ2-7; D not resolved. Between the trimmed V and J ends, which lost 5 bases and 4 bases, there was a span of 6 bases. The germline gives CDR1 LNHNV, CDR2 YYDKDF (reference sequence). The length of the CDR3 is 11 residues.

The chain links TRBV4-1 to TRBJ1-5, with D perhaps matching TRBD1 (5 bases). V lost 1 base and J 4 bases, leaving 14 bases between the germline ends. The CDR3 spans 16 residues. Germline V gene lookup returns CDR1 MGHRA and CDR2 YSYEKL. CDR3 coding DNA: TGCGCCAGCAGCCAAGTTAGGGCCCCAGGGAATCAGCCCCAGCATTTT. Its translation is CASSQVRAPGNQPQHF.

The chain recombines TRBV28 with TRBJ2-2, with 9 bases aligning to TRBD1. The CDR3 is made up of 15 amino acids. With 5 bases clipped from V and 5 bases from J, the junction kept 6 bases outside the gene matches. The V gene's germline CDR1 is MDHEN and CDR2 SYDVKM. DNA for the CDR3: TGTGCCAGCAGTACAGGGGGCGCAGGGACCGGGGAGCTGTTTTTT. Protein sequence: CASSTGGAGTGELFF.

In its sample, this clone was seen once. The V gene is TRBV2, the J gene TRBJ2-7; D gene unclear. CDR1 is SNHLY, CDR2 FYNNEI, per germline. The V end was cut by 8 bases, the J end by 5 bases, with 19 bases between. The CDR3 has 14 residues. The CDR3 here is CASRQPGESHEQYF. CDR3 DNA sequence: TGTGCCAGCCGCCAGCCCGGAGAAAGCCACGAGCAGTACTTC.

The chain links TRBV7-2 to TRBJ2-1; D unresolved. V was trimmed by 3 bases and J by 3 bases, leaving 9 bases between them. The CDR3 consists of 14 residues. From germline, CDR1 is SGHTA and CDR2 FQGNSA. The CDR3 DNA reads TGTGCCAGCAGCTTGCGGATGGGCTACAATGAGCAGTTCTTC. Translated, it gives CASSLRMGYNEQFF.

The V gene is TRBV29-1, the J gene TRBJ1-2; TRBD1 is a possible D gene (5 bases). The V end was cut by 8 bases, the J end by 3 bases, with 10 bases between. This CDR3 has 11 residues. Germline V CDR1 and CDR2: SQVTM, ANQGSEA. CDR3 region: CSSREDYGYTF. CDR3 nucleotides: TGCAGCTCCAGGGAAGACTATGGCTACACCTTC.

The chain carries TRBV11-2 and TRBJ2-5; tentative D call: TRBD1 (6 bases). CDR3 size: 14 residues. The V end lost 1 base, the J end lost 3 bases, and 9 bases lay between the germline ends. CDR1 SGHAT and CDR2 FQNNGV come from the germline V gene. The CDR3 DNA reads TGTGCCAGCAGCTTAGGAACAGGGAAAGAGACCCAGTACTTC. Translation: CASSLGTGKETQYF.

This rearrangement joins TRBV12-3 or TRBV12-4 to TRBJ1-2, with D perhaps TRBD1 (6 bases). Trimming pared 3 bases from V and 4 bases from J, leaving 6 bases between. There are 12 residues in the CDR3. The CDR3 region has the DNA TGTGCCAGCAGTTTGGACAGCTATGGCTACACCTTC. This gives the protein CASSLDSYGYTF.

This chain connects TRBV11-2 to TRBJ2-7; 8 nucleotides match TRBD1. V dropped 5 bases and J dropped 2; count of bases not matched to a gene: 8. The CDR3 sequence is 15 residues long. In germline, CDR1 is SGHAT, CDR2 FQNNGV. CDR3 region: CASSPLSDRAYEQYF. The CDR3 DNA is TGTGCCAGCAGCCCCCTGTCGGACAGGGCCTACGAGCAGTACTTC.

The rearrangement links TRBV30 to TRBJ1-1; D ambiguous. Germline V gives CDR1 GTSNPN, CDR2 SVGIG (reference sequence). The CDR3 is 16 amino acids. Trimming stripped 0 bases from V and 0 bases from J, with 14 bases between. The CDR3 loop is CAWSVTWAGMNTEAFF. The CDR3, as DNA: TGTGCCTGGAGTGTAACGTGGGCAGGAATGAACACTGAAGCTTTCTTT.

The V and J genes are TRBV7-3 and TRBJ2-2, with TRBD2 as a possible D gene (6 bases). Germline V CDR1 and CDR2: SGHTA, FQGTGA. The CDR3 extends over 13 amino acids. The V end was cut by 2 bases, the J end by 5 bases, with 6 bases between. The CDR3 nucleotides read TGTGCCAGCAGCTTAGCGGGAACCGGGGAGCTGTTTTTT. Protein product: CASSLAGTGELFF.

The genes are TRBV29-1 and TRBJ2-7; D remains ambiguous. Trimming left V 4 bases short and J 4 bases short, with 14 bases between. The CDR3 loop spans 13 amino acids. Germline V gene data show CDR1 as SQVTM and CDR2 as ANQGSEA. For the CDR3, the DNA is TGCAGCGTTGGCGGCGAGACATCGTACGAGCAGTACTTC. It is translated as CSVGGETSYEQYF.

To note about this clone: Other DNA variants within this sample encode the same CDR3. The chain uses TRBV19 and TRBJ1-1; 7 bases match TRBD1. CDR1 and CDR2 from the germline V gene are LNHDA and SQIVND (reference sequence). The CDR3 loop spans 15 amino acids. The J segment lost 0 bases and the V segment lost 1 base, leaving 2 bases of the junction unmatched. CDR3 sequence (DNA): TGTGCCAGTAGTATAGGACAGGGATTGAACACTGAAGCTTTCTTT. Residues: CASSIGQGLNTEAFF.

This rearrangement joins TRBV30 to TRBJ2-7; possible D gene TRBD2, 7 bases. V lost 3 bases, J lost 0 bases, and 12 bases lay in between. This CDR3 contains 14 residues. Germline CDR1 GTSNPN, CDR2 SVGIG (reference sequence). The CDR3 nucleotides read TGTGCCTGGAGCAAGGGAGGGGGCTCCTACGAGCAGTACTTC. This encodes CAWSKGGGSYEQYF.

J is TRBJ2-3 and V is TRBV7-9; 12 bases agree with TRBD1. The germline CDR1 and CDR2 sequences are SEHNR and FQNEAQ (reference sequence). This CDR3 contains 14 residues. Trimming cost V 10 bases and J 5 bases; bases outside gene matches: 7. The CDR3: CAMGGTGGRDTQYF. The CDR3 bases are TGTGCCATGGGGGGGACAGGGGGCAGAGATACGCAGTATTTT.

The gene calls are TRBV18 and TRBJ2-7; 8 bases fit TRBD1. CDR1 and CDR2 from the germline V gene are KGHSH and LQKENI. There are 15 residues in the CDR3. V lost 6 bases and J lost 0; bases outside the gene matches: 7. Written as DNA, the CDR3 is TGTGCCAGCTCGCTAGGGACAGGCCGCTCCTACGAGCAGTACTTC. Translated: CASSLGTGRSYEQYF.

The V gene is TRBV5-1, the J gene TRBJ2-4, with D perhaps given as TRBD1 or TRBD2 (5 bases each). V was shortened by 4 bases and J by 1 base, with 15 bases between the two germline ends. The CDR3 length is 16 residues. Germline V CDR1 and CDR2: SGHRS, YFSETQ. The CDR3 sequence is CASSNGPEGAKNIQYF. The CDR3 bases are TGCGCCAGCAGCAACGGACCCGAGGGGGCCAAAAACATTCAGTACTTC.

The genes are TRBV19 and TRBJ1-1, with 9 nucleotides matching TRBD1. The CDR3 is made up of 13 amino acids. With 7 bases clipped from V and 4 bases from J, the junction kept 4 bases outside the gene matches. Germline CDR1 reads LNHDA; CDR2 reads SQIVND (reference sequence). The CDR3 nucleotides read TGTGCCAGTACGCAACAGGGGGCCACTGAAGCTTTCTTT. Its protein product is CASTQQGATEAFF.

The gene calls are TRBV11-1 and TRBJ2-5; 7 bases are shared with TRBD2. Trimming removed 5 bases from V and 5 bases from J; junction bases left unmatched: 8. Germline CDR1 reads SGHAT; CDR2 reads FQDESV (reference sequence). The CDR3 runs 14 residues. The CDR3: CASSEAGLAETQYF. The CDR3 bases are TGTGCCAGCAGCGAAGCGGGACTCGCGGAGACCCAGTACTTC.

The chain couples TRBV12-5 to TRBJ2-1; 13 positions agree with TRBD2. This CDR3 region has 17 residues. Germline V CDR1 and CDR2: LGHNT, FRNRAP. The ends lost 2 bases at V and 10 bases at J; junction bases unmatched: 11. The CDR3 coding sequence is TGTGCTAGTGGTTTGCCCCCGCGGACTAGCGGGAGTGTCGAGCAGTTCTTC. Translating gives CASGLPPRTSGSVEQFF.

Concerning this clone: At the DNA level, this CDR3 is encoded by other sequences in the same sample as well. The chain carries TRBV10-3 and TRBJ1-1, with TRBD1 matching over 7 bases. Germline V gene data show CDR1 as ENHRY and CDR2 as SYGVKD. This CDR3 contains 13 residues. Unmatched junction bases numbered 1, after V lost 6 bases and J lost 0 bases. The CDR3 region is CAIRGQLNTEAFF. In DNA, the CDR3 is TGTGCCATCAGGGGACAGCTGAACACTGAAGCTTTCTTT.